The clone carrying this TCR beta chain was observed a few times. Authors' analysis steps: How many nucleated cells were present was estimated from reference gene primer amplification. Only in-frame clones appear in the TCRdb table, and some are missing; sequencing was by immunoSEQ multiplex PCR. The D gene and trimming were derived from the DNA, and the V and J assignments and clone size from that table. The profile shows 150,000 to 200,000 clones, approximately 88% of them singletons. The sample comes from a study of blood T cell repertoires in COVID-19. Across the study: Donors in the United States, Italy and Spain gave samples during acute or convalescent COVID-19.

Deletions cut 4 bases from V and 3 bases from J, with 16 bases between. CDR1 SEHNR and CDR2 FQNEAQ come from the germline V gene (reference sequence). The CDR3 spans 15 residues. Participant reports of clinical history set cohort assignment. Exposed participants came across a COVID-19 case within 2 weeks before study entry. The TCR comes from a man between 65 and 79 years old who had been exposed to COVID-19. V gene TRBV7-9 combines with J gene TRBJ2-7; D possibly corresponds to TRBD2 (5 bases). Material for sequencing was PBMCs or T cells enriched from blood (not recorded which). The CDR3 region has the DNA TGTGCCAGCAGCTCGACCGCCAGCGGTGACTACGAGCAGTACTTC. Residues: CASSSTASGDYEQYF.